This T cell receptor (beta chain) appears in the sequencing data of a study of OX40 agonist ivuxolimab in advanced cancers. With 7 bases removed from V and 6 bases from J, the gap between germline ends came to 10 bases. The CDR3 totals 12 residues. Germline-derived CDR1 and CDR2 are MNHNS and SASEGT. Clones were read by immunoSEQ multiplex PCR, and TCRdb kept only the in-frame ones, dropping some. The sample records over 70,000 clones, roughly 82% being singletons. This clone came up a few times. The material was CD4+ or CD8+ T cells sorted from blood, obtained in a trial of the OX40 agonist ivuxolimab. The chain employs TRBV6-1 and TRBJ1-5; D is possibly TRBD1 (5 bases). This clonotype was obtained from an adult with an advanced solid tumor such as melanoma, head and neck, liver or kidney cancer. CDR3: CASNRGFQPQHF. CDR3 nucleotides: TGTGCCAGCAACCGGGGCTTTCAGCCCCAGCATTTT.